Shown below are 22 T cell receptor beta chains from a single sample sequenced in a study of CD8+ T cells in alopecia areata. Extracted from the samples, RNA was reverse transcribed into cDNA to serve as the sequencing template. TCRdb's table, derived via immunoSEQ multiplex PCR, lists solely in-frame clones and lacks some. The sample records about 150,000 clones, more than 45% being singletons. The material sequenced was CD4+ T cells sorted from blood. The source is a human donor with alopecia areata.

This clone was found a few times. This chain links TRBV7-9 with TRBJ1-1; D remains unclear. CDR3 length: 14 amino acids. Trimming cost V 7 bases and J 1 base, with 13 bases left between them. Germline V gene lookup returns CDR1 SEHNR and CDR2 FQNEAQ (reference sequence). CDR3 residues: CASTLQSSNTEAFF. CDR3 nucleotide sequence: TGTGCCAGCACTCTGCAGAGTTCGAACACTGAAGCTTTCTTT.

V is TRBV29-1 and J is TRBJ1-1; weak D call: TRBD1 (6 bases). Germline V gene lookup returns CDR1 SQVTM and CDR2 ANQGSEA. V dropped 4 bases and J dropped 1 base, with 13 bases sitting between them. The CDR3 extends over 14 amino acids. CDR3 in DNA: TGCAGCGTTGCTCGGACAGTCCAGAACACTGAAGCTTTCTTT. Protein product: CSVARTVQNTEAFF.

The chain links TRBV25-1 to TRBJ2-7, with TRBD1 identical over 10 bases. Germline V lookup: CDR1 MGHDK, CDR2 SYGVNS. The CDR3 has 15 residues. The V and J ends lost 5 bases and 2 bases, in that order; junction bases with no gene match: 6. CDR3 sequence: CASSKPGTGAYEQYF. CDR3 sequence (DNA): TGTGCCAGCAGTAAACCCGGGACAGGGGCCTACGAGCAGTACTTC.

The CDR3 coding sequence is TGTGCCAGCCGCCGGCAGGAGGTGAACACTGAAGCTTTCTTT. It codes for CASRRQEVNTEAFF. The chain recombines TRBV27 with TRBJ1-1, with D unresolved. Trimming removed 8 bases from V and 0 bases from J, with 13 bases in between. The germline CDR1 and CDR2 sequences are MNHEY and SMNVEV (reference sequence). The CDR3 extends over 14 amino acids.

The sample holds a few counts of this clone. The chain is built from TRBV5-1 and TRBJ1-1; no firm D call. The CDR3 contains 13 residues. Trimming removed 3 bases at V and 1 base at J, with 7 bases between. CDR1 is SGHRS, CDR2 YFSETQ, per germline. CDR3 sequence: CASSSQANTEAFF. The CDR3 coding sequence is TGCGCCAGCAGCTCTCAAGCGAACACTGAAGCTTTCTTT.

There are a few counts of this clone. The chain carries TRBV29-1 and TRBJ1-2; D gene uncertain. The V end lost 6 bases, the J end lost 4 bases, and 15 bases lay between the germline ends. Germline V CDR1 and CDR2: SQVTM, ANQGSEA. CDR3 length equals 13 residues. CDR3 nucleotides: TGCAGCGTGAGGAAGGAGGAGATCTATGGCTACACCTTC. Protein: CSVRKEEIYGYTF.

In DNA form, the CDR3 reads TGCAGCGTTGGACCCGGCGTCTACGAGCAGTACTTC. The encoded protein is CSVGPGVYEQYF. This chain joins TRBV29-1 and TRBJ2-7; D is unresolved. CDR1 and CDR2 from the germline V gene are SQVTM and ANQGSEA. The CDR3 loop spans 12 amino acids. V was cut by 4 bases and J by 3 bases, with 10 bases left in between.

This clone has only a few counts. This chain uses TRBV5-1 with TRBJ2-7, with D unresolved. The V gene lost 2 bases and the J gene lost 4 bases, with 4 bases spanning the gap. The germline V gene encodes CDR1 SGHRS and CDR2 YFSETQ. CDR3 size: 11 residues. DNA of the CDR3: TGCGCCAGCAGCTTCCAATACGAGCAGTACTTC. It yields the protein CASSFQYEQYF.

The CDR3 spells CASSEQGEGGYTF. CDR3 sequence (DNA): TGTGCCAGCAGTGAACAGGGGGAGGGCGGCTACACCTTC. The chain joins TRBV2 to TRBJ1-2; 7 bases are shared with TRBD1. The ends lost 2 bases at V and 8 bases at J; junction bases unmatched: 5. Germline V gives CDR1 SNHLY, CDR2 FYNNEI. This CDR3 is 13 amino acids long.

This chain uses TRBV25-1 with TRBJ2-6; D is ambiguous. V was cut by 7 bases and J by 5 bases, with 6 bases left in between. Per the germline V gene, CDR1 is MGHDK and CDR2 is SYGVNS. The CDR3 sequence is 12 residues long. CDR3 nucleotide sequence: TGTGCCAGCAAGGGCAGGGCCAACGTCCTGACTTTC. This translates into CASKGRANVLTF. Full variable domain (missing parts from reference TRBV25-1 and TRBJ2-6): EADIYQTPRYLVIGTGKKITLECSQTMGHDKMYWYQQDPGMELHLIHYSYGVNSTEKGDLSSESTVSRIRTEHFPLTLESARPSHTSQYLCASKGRANVLTFGAGSRLTVL.

The chain employs TRBV2 and TRBJ2-5, with no clear D. The CDR3 has 11 amino acids. Germline assignment: CDR1 SNHLY and CDR2 FYNNEI. V gave up 4 bases and J gave up 4 bases, with 4 bases separating them. The CDR3 loop is CASSVRETQYF. The CDR3 region has the DNA TGTGCCAGCAGTGTCAGAGAGACCCAGTACTTC.

V gene TRBV29-1 combines with J gene TRBJ2-5, with unresolved D. Germline V gene lookup returns CDR1 SQVTM and CDR2 ANQGSEA. Trimming took off 6 bases at V and 0 bases at J, with 11 bases between the two ends. The length of the CDR3 is 13 residues. This CDR3 reads CSVALTNQETQYF. The CDR3 region has the DNA TGCAGCGTCGCACTGACCAACCAAGAGACCCAGTACTTC.

The gene calls are TRBV5-1 and TRBJ2-3; a possible D gene is TRBD1 (6 bases). CDR3 length equals 12 residues. Germline-derived CDR1 and CDR2 are SGHRS and YFSETQ. Between the trimmed V and J ends, which lost 0 bases and 10 bases, there was a span of 9 bases. CDR3 DNA sequence: TGCGCCAGCAGCTTGGAGGGACAATCGCAGTATTTT. This encodes CASSLEGQSQYF. The whole variable domain, remainder taken from reference TRBV5-1 and TRBJ2-3, is KAGVTQTPRYLIKTRGQQVTLSCSPISGHRSVSWYQQTPGQGLQFLFEYFSETQRNKGNFPGRFSGRQFSNSRSEMNVSTLELGDSALYLCASSLEGQSQYFGPGTRLTVL.

The rearrangement joins TRBV28 to TRBJ2-1; D is possibly TRBD1 (5 bases). Germline V gene lookup returns CDR1 MDHEN and CDR2 SYDVKM. Trimming pared 6 bases from V and 9 bases from J, leaving 21 bases between. This CDR3 has 15 residues. The chain's CDR3 is CASSPSHSGFPEQFF. DNA of the CDR3: TGTGCCAGCAGCCCATCACACTCAGGGTTTCCTGAGCAGTTCTTC.

The chain joins TRBV5-1 to TRBJ2-7; 8 bases line up with TRBD2. Trimming at V came to 5 bases and at J to 4 bases, leaving 5 bases not matched to a gene. This CDR3 region has 13 residues. Germline lookup yields CDR1 SGHRS and CDR2 YFSETQ. The CDR3 loop is CASRVSGGYEQYF. DNA for the CDR3: TGCGCCAGCAGAGTCAGCGGGGGATACGAGCAGTACTTC. Filled out from reference TRBV5-1 and TRBJ2-7, the complete variable domain reads KAGVTQTPRYLIKTRGQQVTLSCSPISGHRSVSWYQQTPGQGLQFLFEYFSETQRNKGNFPGRFSGRQFSNSRSEMNVSTLELGDSALYLCASRVSGGYEQYFGPGTRLTVT.

The rearrangement uses TRBV5-1 and TRBJ2-2; TRBD1 might be the D (6 bases). This CDR3 has 14 residues. Trimming pared 6 bases from V and 6 bases from J, leaving 15 bases between. Germline CDR1 and CDR2: SGHRS and YFSETQ. The DNA of the CDR3 is TGCGCCAGCACGAGGCAGGGGAATTCCGGGGAGCTGTTTTTT. As protein: CASTRQGNSGELFF. The whole variable domain, remainder taken from reference TRBV5-1 and TRBJ2-2, is KAGVTQTPRYLIKTRGQQVTLSCSPISGHRSVSWYQQTPGQGLQFLFEYFSETQRNKGNFPGRFSGRQFSNSRSEMNVSTLELGDSALYLCASTRQGNSGELFFGEGSRLTVL.

The chain couples TRBV10-3 to TRBJ2-1; D ambiguous. This CDR3 has 14 residues. Germline V gives CDR1 ENHRY, CDR2 SYGVKD. V lost 2 bases to trimming and J lost 4 bases, with 9 bases between them. CDR3 amino acids: CAISETDSYNEQFF. CDR3 coding DNA: TGTGCCATCAGTGAGACTGACTCTTACAATGAGCAGTTCTTC.

This chain connects TRBV20-1 to TRBJ2-1, with 10 bases matching TRBD2. The V gene end was trimmed by 3 bases and the J gene end by 14 bases; junction bases not matched to a gene: 4. Germline loops: CDR1 DFQATT, CDR2 SNEGSKA (reference sequence). The CDR3 totals 11 residues. CDR3 in DNA: TGCAGTGCTAGTGATCTAGCGGGGGAGTTCTTC. This gives the protein CSASDLAGEFF.

The gene calls are TRBV2 and TRBJ1-1; the D is unclear. This CDR3 region has 13 residues. CDR1 is SNHLY and CDR2 is FYNNEI in the germline V gene. The germline V and J ends were trimmed by 8 bases and 0 bases, with 10 bases remaining between them. The CDR3 sequence is CASFYAVNTEAFF. CDR3 sequence (DNA): TGTGCCAGCTTCTATGCAGTGAACACTGAAGCTTTCTTT.

The V gene is TRBV11-2, the J gene TRBJ2-6; D could derive from TRBD1 or TRBD2 (5 bases each). Germline CDR1 and CDR2: SGHAT and FQNNGV. The ends were cut back, 5 bases at V and 1 base at J, with 9 bases in the middle. The CDR3 contains 15 residues. The CDR3 DNA sequence: TGTGCCAGCAGCCCAGGGACGTCTGGGGCCAACGTCCTGACTTTC. This gives the protein CASSPGTSGANVLTF. Full variable domain (remainder filled in from reference TRBV11-2 and TRBJ2-6): EAGVAQSPRYKIIEKRQSVAFWCNPISGHATLYWYQQILGQGPKLLIQFQNNGVVDDSQLPKDRFSAERLKGVDSTLKIQPAKLEDSAVYLCASSPGTSGANVLTFGAGSRLTVL.

On this clone: The identical CDR3 is also encoded by other nucleotide sequences in the sample. This chain uses TRBV28 with TRBJ2-1; 9 bases match TRBD2. The length of the CDR3 is 15 residues. Trimming took 2 bases from V and 2 from J; bases not matched to a gene: 1. CDR1 and CDR2 (germline): MDHEN, SYDVKM. In DNA form, the CDR3 reads TGTGCCAGCAGTTTAGCGGGAGGGCCCTACAATGAGCAGTTCTTC. Translating gives CASSLAGGPYNEQFF.

This clone was recorded a few times. The chain is built from TRBV11-2 and TRBJ2-4, with 15 bases identical to TRBD2. Germline CDR1 and CDR2: SGHAT and FQNNGV. V shed 8 bases and J 3 bases; nucleotides not matched to a gene: 14. The length of the CDR3 is 19 residues. CDR3 sequence: CASGGRTSGREIGKNIQYF. The CDR3 DNA is TGTGCCAGCGGTGGTAGGACTAGCGGGAGGGAAATCGGCAAAAACATTCAGTACTTC.